This T cell receptor (beta chain) was identified in a study of cytomegalovirus exposure and HLA in healthy donors. The J segment lost 0 bases and the V segment lost 5 bases, leaving 5 bases of the junction unmatched. This CDR3 has 18 amino acids. Germline CDR1 and CDR2: PRHDT and FYEKMQ (reference sequence). With 60 Vbeta and 13 Jbeta primers, the PCR was carried out. Only in-frame clones appear in the TCRdb table, and some are missing; sequencing was by immunoSEQ multiplex PCR. The sample holds about 90,000 clones, roughly 78% seen once. The specimen sequenced was PBMCs. V is TRBV13 and J is TRBJ2-1, with 15 bases aligning to TRBD2. This TCR derives from a woman aged 35 to 49 in good health and CMV-seropositive. CDR3 in amino acids: CASSPGTSGRNSYNEQFF. DNA for the CDR3: TGTGCCAGCAGCCCAGGGACTAGCGGGAGGAACTCCTACAATGAGCAGTTCTTC.